These 20 T cell receptor beta chains originate from one sample sequenced in a study of T-cell memory formation after mild COVID-19 (dated by TCRdb to the early 2020s). The library was obtained by 5' RACE. Sequencer: Illumina NovaSeq 6000. Using fastp at Q25 and MiXCR, TCRdb reprocessed the public reads and kept productive beta chains. Records with the same CDR3 protein are collapsed into one entry carrying the most frequent genes and DNA. Counted in this sample were 290,000 or so distinct CDR3 sequences; 15% to 20% of them appeared once. Together, the top ten hold approximately 21% of the sample. Material for sequencing was PBMCs or a T cell subset sorted from them (not recorded which). These receptor sequences come from a man in his late teens or twenties who had mild COVID-19 (a few samples of this study predate the infection). The sample titles of this study are shuffled in the database, so cell type and time point are left out; the donor was told from shared clones.

This clonotype was counted a few times. The J gene is TRBJ2-1, the V gene TRBV3-1, with 10 bases aligning to TRBD2. Per germline, CDR1 LGHDT and CDR2 YNNKEL (reference sequence). CDR3 length: 15 residues. Trimming took 1 base from V and 6 from J; bases not matched to a gene: 3. The CDR3: CASSQVAGGTNEQFF. CDR3 nucleotides: TGTGCCAGCAGCCAAGTAGCGGGGGGTACCAATGAGCAGTTCTTC.

The rearrangement joins TRBV4-3 to TRBJ2-1; D is perhaps TRBD1 (5 bases). Looked up from germline, CDR1 is LGHNA and CDR2 is YSLEER. This CDR3 spans 15 amino acids. The V gene lost 4 bases and the J gene lost 0 bases, with 10 bases spanning the gap. Here the CDR3 reads CASSRSGASYNEQFF. The DNA of the CDR3 is TGCGCCAGCAGCCGTTCTGGGGCCTCCTACAATGAGCAGTTCTTC.

This clonotype was seen more than once but under ten times. The gene calls are TRBV6-2 or TRBV6-3 and TRBJ2-7, with D uncertain. Germline V CDR1 and CDR2: MNHEY, SVGEGT. V was shortened by 7 bases and J by 0 bases, with 10 bases between the two germline ends. CDR3 length: 13 amino acids. In DNA form, the CDR3 reads TGTGCCAGCATCCCAAGTAACTCCTACGAGCAGTACTTC. Translated, it gives CASIPSNSYEQYF.

J is TRBJ2-3 and V is TRBV20-1; 9 positions agree with TRBD2. The CDR3 covers 15 residues. Germline V lookup: CDR1 DFQATT, CDR2 SNEGSKA (reference sequence). Trimming took 3 bases from V and 3 from J; bases not matched to a gene: 7. Here the CDR3 reads CSASVRGGGTDTQYF. In DNA, the CDR3 is TGCAGTGCTAGTGTTCGCGGGGGGGGTACAGATACGCAGTATTTT.

The J gene is TRBJ1-3, the V gene TRBV5-6, with 8 bases lining up with TRBD1. Germline lookup yields CDR1 SGHDT and CDR2 YYEEEE. The V and J ends lost 4 bases and 7 bases, in that order; junction bases with no gene match: 7. The CDR3 has 14 residues. This CDR3 is CASSLDRVDNTIYF. The CDR3 DNA is TGTGCCAGCAGCCTGGACAGGGTAGACAACACCATATATTTT. Together with reference TRBV5-6 and TRBJ1-3, the CDR3 gives the full variable domain: DAGVTQSPTHLIKTRGQQVTLRCSPKSGHDTVSWYQQALGQGPQFIFQYYEEEERQRGNFPDRFSGHQFPNYSSELNVNALLLGDSALYLCASSLDRVDNTIYFGEGSWLTVV.

The table lists this clonotype with a few counts. This chain joins TRBV6-5 and TRBJ2-2; 15 nucleotides align to TRBD2. Germline assignment: CDR1 MNHEY and CDR2 SVGAGI. J lost 0 bases, V lost 5 bases, and 10 bases had no gene match. CDR3 size: 20 residues. In DNA, the CDR3 is TGTGCCAGCAGTGACGCCTTGGGACTAGCGGGGGGTCCGAACACCGGGGAGCTGTTTTTT. Translated, it gives CASSDALGLAGGPNTGELFF.

This clonotype was seen only a few times. V gene TRBV4-1 combines with J gene TRBJ1-6, with D maybe TRBD1 (5 bases). The CDR3 consists of 14 residues. Germline V lookup: CDR1 MGHRA, CDR2 YSYEKL. Trimming removed 4 bases at V and 7 bases at J, with 11 bases between. CDR3 amino acids: CASSLRDGNSPLHF. The CDR3 DNA follows: TGCGCCAGCAGCCTTAGGGACGGGAATTCACCCCTCCACTTT.

The chain is built from TRBV4-1 and TRBJ1-4, with 7 bases aligning to TRBD1. The CDR3 sequence is 16 residues long. Germline values: CDR1 MGHRA, CDR2 YSYEKL. V lost 4 bases and J lost 4; bases outside the gene matches: 9. CDR3 sequence reads: CASSPRQGLSNEKLFF. Written as DNA, the CDR3 is TGCGCCAGCAGCCCGCGACAGGGCCTTAGTAATGAAAAACTGTTTTTT.

The V and J genes are TRBV3-1 and TRBJ2-1; 10 nucleotides line up with TRBD2. V trimming: 4 bases; J trimming: 9 bases; junction bases outside the gene matches: 9. The germline gives CDR1 LGHDT, CDR2 YNNKEL (reference sequence). The CDR3 is made up of 15 amino acids. The CDR3 spells CASSPYASGGLEQFF. In DNA form, the CDR3 reads TGTGCCAGCAGCCCTTACGCTAGCGGGGGCCTTGAGCAGTTCTTC.

The chain has TRBV28 and TRBJ2-2; 7 bases map to TRBD2. The CDR3 consists of 15 residues. V trimming: 3 bases; J trimming: 6 bases; junction bases outside the gene matches: 7. Per germline, CDR1 MDHEN and CDR2 SYDVKM. The CDR3 nucleotides read TGTGCCAGCAGTTTTGACGGACGGGGGGCCGGGGAGCTGTTTTTT. Translated, it gives CASSFDGRGAGELFF.

The chain carries TRBV20-1 and TRBJ1-2, with no clear D. This CDR3 has 14 residues. CDR1 and CDR2 from the germline V gene are DFQATT and SNEGSKA (reference sequence). V shed 3 bases and J shed 3 bases, with 14 bases lying between them. This chain's CDR3 is CSASGGVWDYGYTF. The CDR3 DNA follows: TGCAGTGCTAGTGGCGGGGTTTGGGACTATGGCTACACCTTC.

This sequence joins TRBV20-1 and TRBJ2-3, with D possibly TRBD1 on 6 matching bases. CDR1 DFQATT and CDR2 SNEGSKA come from the germline V gene (reference sequence). This CDR3 has 15 amino acids. V was clipped by 6 bases and J by 0 bases, with 16 bases between them. The CDR3 region is CSAAQGSISTDTQYF. CDR3 in DNA: TGCAGTGCAGCTCAGGGGAGCATTAGCACAGATACGCAGTATTTT.

This clonotype was seen a handful of times. This chain connects TRBV12-3 or TRBV12-4 to TRBJ2-1; 14 bases match TRBD2. With 6 bases clipped from V and 8 bases from J, the junction kept 3 bases outside the gene matches. This CDR3 region has 14 residues. CDR3 DNA: TGTGCCAGCAGCGGACTAGCGGGGGGATATGAGCAGTTCTTC. Encoded protein: CASSGLAGGYEQFF.

This clonotype was counted only a few times. The CDR3 loop reads CASSQRQGQETQYF. In nucleotides, the CDR3 is TGCGCCAGCAGCCAGAGACAGGGGCAGGAGACCCAGTACTTC. V and J are TRBV4-1 and TRBJ2-5; TRBD1 matches 8 bases. V shed 3 bases and J 5 bases; nucleotides not matched to a gene: 5. The CDR3 has 14 residues. Germline V gives CDR1 MGHRA, CDR2 YSYEKL.

The genes are TRBV6-6 and TRBJ1-5, with D tentatively TRBD1 (6 bases). This CDR3 region has 14 residues. From germline, CDR1 is MNHNY and CDR2 SVGAGI (reference sequence). V was trimmed by 6 bases and J by 2 bases, leaving 11 bases between them. This CDR3 is CASRTGWGNQPQHF. The CDR3 DNA is TGTGCCAGCAGAACAGGGTGGGGCAATCAGCCCCAGCATTTT.

This clonotype was counted between two and nine times. The chain uses TRBV7-2 and TRBJ1-5; D uncertain. CDR1 is SGHTA, CDR2 FQGNSA, per germline. The CDR3 is 13 amino acids. Trimming shortened V by 9 bases and J by 5 bases, and 14 bases separated the two germline ends. In nucleotides, the CDR3 is TGTGCCAGTGGTGAGAGGGTGCATCAGCCCCAGCATTTT. Its protein product is CASGERVHQPQHF.

The table lists this clonotype with a few counts. This sequence joins TRBV4-3 and TRBJ2-4; D is possibly TRBD2 (5 bases). Looked up from germline, CDR1 is LGHNA and CDR2 is YSLEER. The CDR3 totals 14 residues. The germline V and J ends were trimmed by 10 bases and 2 bases, with 15 bases remaining between them. The CDR3: CATRTGRTKNIQYF. CDR3 sequence (DNA): TGCGCCACGAGGACGGGAAGGACCAAAAACATTCAGTACTTC.

In its sample, this clonotype was seen many times. This chain uses TRBV5-1 with TRBJ2-3; D is undetermined. Germline-derived CDR1 and CDR2 are SGHRS and YFSETQ. V lost 5 bases, J lost 2 bases, and 12 bases lay in between. This CDR3 contains 14 residues. The CDR3 DNA follows: TGCGCCAGCAGAGGCCCGGGTACCACAGATACGCAGTATTTT. Protein product: CASRGPGTTDTQYF.

In this sample, this clonotype turned up a few times. The genes are TRBV6-2 or TRBV6-3 and TRBJ1-2; maybe TRBD1 (6 bases). The CDR3 is made up of 12 amino acids. V lost 6 bases and J 6 bases, leaving 11 bases between the germline ends. The germline V gene has CDR1 MNHEY and CDR2 SVGEGT. CDR3 amino acids: CASRIGGDGYTF. DNA of the CDR3: TGTGCCAGCAGGATAGGGGGAGATGGCTACACCTTC.

This clonotype was found a few times. V is TRBV5-1 and J is TRBJ1-1; D unresolved. Germline CDR1 is SGHRS and CDR2 is YFSETQ. V lost 0 bases, J lost 7 bases, and 10 bases lay in between. The CDR3 contains 13 residues. In nucleotides, the CDR3 is TGCGCCAGCAGCTTGGCCGCAGGTGTTGAAGCTTTCTTT. Its translation: CASSLAAGVEAFF. The full variable domain, with the rest looked up from reference TRBV5-1 and TRBJ1-1, is KAGVTQTPRYLIKTRGQQVTLSCSPISGHRSVSWYQQTPGQGLQFLFEYFSETQRNKGNFPGRFSGRQFSNSRSEMNVSTLELGDSALYLCASSLAAGVEAFFGQGTRLTVV.